A selection of T cell receptor beta chains follows, all from one sample in a study of T-cell reconstitution after alpha-beta-depleted transplantation in children. MiXCR was run by TCRdb on the PCR reads, yielding one entry per CDR3 protein. The sample comprises some 840,000 distinct CDR3 sequences, 16% of which are singletons, and about 5% rests with the top ten. The sample here was PBMCs, mostly from graft donor cells, taken 360 days after TCRalphabeta/CD19-depleted stem cell transplant. These receptors were collected from a male patient younger than 18 who had a stem cell transplant for acute lymphoblastic leukemia, so the T cells may come from the graft donor. Each CDR3 is given without its conserved first and last residue. Rows give clone size only sometimes, using once, few, many, or a class for an expanded clone.

clone_size	v_call	cdr3_aa
few	TRBV4-1	ASSQAVAFYSNQPQH
few	TRBV5-1	ASKTGEISYNEQF
.	TRBV7-9	ASSLGSPREAF
few	TRBV5-1	ASSFTGTSGSNEQF
.	TRBV7-9	ASNKGGDEQY
.	TRBV11-1	ASSNNRVNEQF
few	TRBV7-6	ASSPGTEGTQY
many	TRBV6-5	ASSYSREFYEQY
few	TRBV5-5	ASRPNGGASYEQY
many	TRBV14	ASSKTSGRQF
many	TRBV5-1	ASSRGSLYEQY
.	TRBV2	ASSEARGGEQY
.	TRBV7-3	ASSSPWTSGRFSGELF
few	TRBV7-3	ASSWGLAGEREQY
many	TRBV10-3	AISESRDYGYT
few	TRBV5-5	ASSLGSLAGAYEQY
many	TRBV2	ASSSGANEQF
few	TRBV29-1	SARGLAGGFTGELF
few	TRBV15	ATSRGGLTDTQY
.	TRBV7-6	ASSLAGIRDRKNIQY
few	TRBV3-1	ASSQVLAGVETQY
.	TRBV12-3/TRBV12-4	ASSLGGARETQY
.	TRBV7-9	ASSPKGLAYNEQF
.	TRBV28	ASSYWGRGTNNEQF
many	TRBV7-9	ASSPGAGSYEQY
few	TRBV20-1	SASGQSQETQY
many	TRBV5-1	ASREQGNTGELF
few	TRBV6-1	ASDSGTLSSPLH
.	TRBV7-8	ASTRGRGGGELF
few	TRBV12-3/TRBV12-4	ASSLHRALSGELF
few	TRBV4-1	ASSQGTRERDEQY
many	TRBV20-1	SAGRGTYGYT
many	TRBV5-1	ASSLVRNTEAF
.	TRBV7-3	ASSHAGGDTQY
many	TRBV20-1	SARRDSNNEQF
.	TRBV18	ASFRLAGASTTYEQY
few	TRBV29-1	SVRGVSTDTQY
many	TRBV24-1	ATSEWRWGTGEGNEQF
few	TRBV3-1	ASSQMSEGDTQY
.	TRBV7-8	ASSFRTGTNVLT
many	TRBV28	ASSLLGLGVVGETQY
few	TRBV19	ASSMGTRWYEQY
many	TRBV7-6	ASTMEGAPNEQF
once	TRBV3-1	ASSQGLALGDPYEQY
.	TRBV7-2	ASSGQPGLLYEQY
many	TRBV5-1	ASSLGGAKAGGYT
.	TRBV7-6	ASSYQREVPDTQY
.	TRBV25-1	ASSLTRDRDNEQF
many	TRBV18	ASSPDRSYEQY
many	TRBV4-1	ASSQVGGGLNRKIYEQY
.	TRBV10-3	AIRPGAADTQY
.	TRBV5-1	ASSWGTVSFSGANVLT
few	TRBV2	ASSAGGGNQPQH
.	TRBV6-5	ASSYLSMNTEAF
many	TRBV3-1	ASSQRTSGRTDTQY
.	TRBV20-1	SAATKKYEQY
few	TRBV12-3/TRBV12-4	ASSPGTAIGLVPRNEQF
once	TRBV11-2	ASSLSWLAGGTQY
once	TRBV6-5	ASSSRLEGPGRYTDTQY